These T cell receptor beta chains were read from a single sample in a study of blood T cell repertoires in COVID-19. TCRdb's copy holds only in-frame clones and misses some; the assay was immunoSEQ multiplex PCR. Found here are over 150,000 clones, more than 75% of them singletons; the top ten hold 7% to 10%. Input material: peripheral blood. The receptors here all came from a woman between 55 and 75 years old with COVID-19, enrolled during active disease. CDR3s leave out the opening cysteine and the closing phenylalanine or tryptophan. Each record gives: V gene, CDR3 protein.

v_call: TRBV7-8
cdr3_aa: ASTTGGGQPQH

v_call: TRBV6-5
cdr3_aa: ASLGSMNTEAF

v_call: TRBV7-2
cdr3_aa: ASSPRTPPRAF

v_call: TRBV27
cdr3_aa: ASSLSQLDTQY

v_call: TRBV6-1
cdr3_aa: ASSELGQQETQY

v_call: TRBV12-3/TRBV12-4
cdr3_aa: ASSLLPGRYT

v_call: TRBV10-3
cdr3_aa: AIGAANTEAF

v_call: TRBV19
cdr3_aa: ASTPGGLQPQH

v_call: TRBV19
cdr3_aa: ASRDRNTEAF

v_call: TRBV7-2
cdr3_aa: ASSLVPRETGYT

v_call: TRBV30
cdr3_aa: AWNRGRETQY